The 27 T cell receptor beta chains given below trace back to one sample, sequenced in a study of vaccination and CD4 T cells after COVID-19. The treatment: approximately nine-day PBMC culture with coronavirus spike peptide pools or control peptides (ViraFEST assay). What these receptors recognize is not known. Sequenced with the Oncomine TCR Beta short-read assay was DNA taken from cultured CD4+ T cells. MiXCR, run by TCRdb on the PCR reads, gives a single entry per CDR3 protein. The table includes approximately 9,700 distinct CDR3 sequences, 70% detected once. Sequencing was done on a sample of CD4+ T cells from blood, cultured in vitro. The source of these receptors is a human donor who had recovered from COVID-19.

This clonotype has just a few counts. V and J are TRBV27 and TRBJ1-6; D perhaps matches TRBD1 (5 bases). In germline, CDR1 is MNHEY, CDR2 SMNVEV (reference sequence). The V end was cut by 0 bases, the J end by 10 bases, with 10 bases between. The CDR3 is 14 amino acids. CDR3 nucleotide sequence: TGTGCCAGCAGTTTATCGACGGGGGGGTCACCCCTCCACTTT. As protein: CASSLSTGGSPLHF.

The chain joins TRBV29-1 to TRBJ1-1; 8 nucleotides match TRBD1. The V gene end was trimmed by 4 bases and the J gene end by 11 bases; junction bases not matched to a gene: 6. Germline values: CDR1 SQVTM, CDR2 ANQGSEA. CDR3 length equals 11 residues. This chain's CDR3 is CSVGGRGHAFF. DNA for the CDR3: TGCAGCGTTGGGGGCAGGGGGCATGCTTTCTTT.

This chain links TRBV4-1 with TRBJ1-2, with TRBD1 identical over 8 bases. The CDR3 is 15 amino acids. J gave up 4 bases and V 3 bases, and 7 bases lay outside the gene matches. Looked up from germline, CDR1 is MGHRA and CDR2 is YSYEKL. The CDR3 DNA reads TGCGCCAGCAGCCATATAACAGGGGGGGCCTATGGCTACACCTTC. Encoded protein: CASSHITGGAYGYTF.

This chain links TRBV7-9 with TRBJ2-7; 10 bases match TRBD1. CDR1 SEHNR and CDR2 FQNEAQ come from the germline V gene (reference sequence). J lost 0 bases, V lost 5 bases, and 7 bases had no gene match. The CDR3 has 16 residues. CDR3 nucleotide sequence: TGTGCCAGCAGCACCCTCCGGGACAGGGGCTCCTACGAGCAGTACTTC. Translation gives CASSTLRDRGSYEQYF.

The chain is built from TRBV27 and TRBJ2-7; 14 nucleotides match TRBD2. CDR1 MNHEY and CDR2 SMNVEV come from the germline V gene (reference sequence). The J segment lost 2 bases and the V segment lost 3 bases, leaving 9 bases of the junction unmatched. CDR3 length: 18 amino acids. This CDR3 is CASSLVSRTSGGTYEQYF. The CDR3, as DNA: TGTGCCAGCAGTTTGGTCTCCAGGACTAGCGGGGGGACCTACGAGCAGTACTTC.

This clonotype was seen just once. The CDR3 DNA reads TGTGCCAGCAGCTTATTCCCGCGACAGAACTCCTACGAGCAGTACTTC. Translation: CASSLFPRQNSYEQYF. J is TRBJ2-7 and V is TRBV7-2, with D perhaps matching TRBD1 (5 bases). Per germline, CDR1 SGHTA and CDR2 FQGNSA. V dropped 2 bases and J dropped 0 bases, with 14 bases sitting between them. There are 16 residues in the CDR3.

V gene TRBV2 combines with J gene TRBJ2-1; perhaps TRBD1 as D (6 bases). The CDR3 is made up of 13 amino acids. The germline V gene encodes CDR1 SNHLY and CDR2 FYNNEI. The V and J ends lost 6 bases and 5 bases respectively, with 11 bases between them. The CDR3 coding sequence is TGTGCCAGCAGGCCGGACAGAAACAATGAGCAGTTCTTC. It yields the protein CASRPDRNNEQFF.

The chain uses TRBV28 and TRBJ2-4; D is perhaps TRBD1 or TRBD2 (5 bases each). V lost 5 bases to trimming and J lost 8 bases, with 16 bases between them. Germline V gene data show CDR1 as MDHEN and CDR2 as SYDVKM. The CDR3 is made up of 14 amino acids. CDR3 sequence reads: CASSPGQLRHIQYF. As DNA, the CDR3 is TGTGCCAGCAGTCCGGGGCAACTTAGACACATTCAGTACTTC.

This sequence joins TRBV24-1 and TRBJ2-2, with D possibly TRBD1 on 6 matching bases. This CDR3 is built from 17 residues. The V end lost 4 bases, the J end lost 4 bases, and 18 bases lay between the germline ends. The germline gives CDR1 KGHDR, CDR2 SFDVKD. CDR3 in amino acids: CATSEGGREGSTGELFF. In nucleotides, the CDR3 is TGTGCCACCAGTGAAGGGGGAAGGGAAGGGAGCACCGGGGAGCTGTTTTTT.

This clonotype came up a few times. The rearrangement joins TRBV27 to TRBJ1-5; TRBD1 matches 11 bases. The germline CDR1 and CDR2 sequences are MNHEY and SMNVEV (reference sequence). This CDR3 contains 17 residues. The V segment lost 6 bases and the J segment 2 bases; nucleotides outside the gene matches: 9. CDR3 sequence: CASSTGTGGWGNQPQHF. The CDR3 DNA reads TGTGCCAGCAGCACCGGGACAGGGGGTTGGGGCAATCAGCCCCAGCATTTT.

J is TRBJ1-1 and V is TRBV25-1; perhaps TRBD1 as D (5 bases). Trimming took off 5 bases at V and 4 bases at J, with 14 bases between the two ends. The CDR3 has 14 residues. Germline CDR1 reads MGHDK; CDR2 reads SYGVNS. CDR3 in amino acids: CASSSKSGGTEAFF. The DNA of the CDR3 is TGTGCCAGCAGTTCCAAATCGGGGGGCACTGAAGCTTTCTTT.

The chain has TRBV28 and TRBJ2-7; D gene unclear. V lost 6 bases and J lost 8, with 20 bases in between. Germline-derived CDR1 and CDR2 are MDHEN and SYDVKM. The CDR3 length is 14 residues. DNA of the CDR3: TGTGCCAGCAGCCGCTCTCTATCCCGTTCCCAGCAGTACTTC. Its protein product is CASSRSLSRSQQYF.

The rearrangement links TRBV6-1 to TRBJ1-1; 9 positions agree with TRBD1. The V gene end was trimmed by 3 bases and the J gene end by 5 bases; junction bases not matched to a gene: 4. The CDR3 sequence is 14 residues long. Germline loops: CDR1 MNHNS, CDR2 SASEGT. DNA for the CDR3: TGTGCCAGCAGTGAGTCCGGACAGGGGACTGAAGCTTTCTTT. It is translated as CASSESGQGTEAFF.

The chain couples TRBV20-1 to TRBJ2-3, with D possibly TRBD2 on 6 matching bases. Germline V gene data show CDR1 as DFQATT and CDR2 as SNEGSKA (reference sequence). The CDR3 loop spans 15 amino acids. V lost 0 bases to trimming and J lost 1 base, with 11 bases between them. The CDR3 spells CSARDGASGTDTQYF. The CDR3 bases are TGCAGTGCTAGAGATGGGGCTAGCGGCACAGATACGCAGTATTTT.

In this sample, this clonotype turned up a few times. This chain joins TRBV7-2 and TRBJ1-6; 8 positions agree with TRBD1. V lost 6 bases and J lost 7; bases outside the gene matches: 2. The CDR3 covers 13 residues. Germline CDR1 SGHTA, CDR2 FQGNSA. Here the CDR3 reads CASRGQGNSPLHF. CDR3 nucleotides: TGTGCCAGCAGAGGACAGGGAAATTCACCCCTCCACTTT.

The chain uses TRBV20-1 and TRBJ1-1, with D hard to call. The V gene's germline CDR1 is DFQATT and CDR2 SNEGSKA (reference sequence). The CDR3 sequence is 13 residues long. Trimming stripped 1 base from V and 0 bases from J, with 6 bases between. DNA for the CDR3: TGCAGTGCTAGAGTGAACCTGAACACTGAAGCTTTCTTT. Encoded protein: CSARVNLNTEAFF.

Only a few counts were recorded for this clonotype. The chain uses TRBV24-1 and TRBJ2-7; D perhaps matches TRBD1 (5 bases). Trimming removed 2 bases at V and 0 bases at J, with 10 bases between. The germline V gene encodes CDR1 KGHDR and CDR2 SFDVKD. There are 15 residues in the CDR3. CDR3: CATSDSGGASYEQYF. In nucleotides, the CDR3 is TGTGCCACCAGTGATTCCGGTGGGGCCTCCTACGAGCAGTACTTC.

The chain carries TRBV7-2 and TRBJ2-7, with D perhaps assigned TRBD1 or TRBD2 (5 bases each). Trimming took off 8 bases at V and 2 bases at J, with 16 bases between the two ends. The CDR3 sequence is 14 residues long. Germline-derived CDR1 and CDR2 are SGHTA and FQGNSA. CDR3 amino acids: CASFKGRETYEQYF. CDR3 nucleotides: TGTGCCAGCTTTAAGGGCAGGGAGACCTACGAGCAGTACTTC.

V and J are TRBV11-3 and TRBJ1-2; D gene unclear. Germline CDR1 and CDR2: SGHNT and YENEEA. Deletions cut 0 bases from V and 9 bases from J, with 14 bases between. This CDR3 comprises 14 residues. CDR3 sequence: CASSLDLMGGSYTF. In DNA, the CDR3 is TGTGCCAGCAGCTTAGATCTTATGGGCGGAAGCTACACCTTC. Full variable domain (rest looked up from reference TRBV11-3 and TRBJ1-2): EAGVVQSPRYKIIEKKQPVAFWCNPISGHNTLYWYLQNLGQGPELLIRYENEEAVDDSQLPKDRFSAERLKGVDSTLKIQPAELGDSAVYLCASSLDLMGGSYTFGSGTRLTVV.

The V call is TRBV20-1, the J call TRBJ2-2; perhaps TRBD2 as D (5 bases). Germline V gives CDR1 DFQATT, CDR2 SNEGSKA (reference sequence). Trimming pared 5 bases from V and 5 bases from J, leaving 12 bases between. The CDR3 length is 13 residues. CDR3 coding DNA: TGCAGTGCTTCCCCTACTAGGACCGGGGAGCTGTTTTTT. It translates to CSASPTRTGELFF.

This clonotype was detected only a few times. The chain links TRBV7-2 to TRBJ1-5, with D tentatively TRBD1 (6 bases). The CDR3 spans 13 residues. The ends were cut back, 5 bases at V and 4 bases at J, with 9 bases in the middle. The germline V gene has CDR1 SGHTA and CDR2 FQGNSA. Written as DNA, the CDR3 is TGTGCCAGCAGCCCGGACAGAAATCAGCCCCAGCATTTT. Translated: CASSPDRNQPQHF. Filled out from reference TRBV7-2 and TRBJ1-5, the complete variable domain reads GAGVSQSPSNKVTEKGKDVELRCDPISGHTALYWYRQSLGQGLEFLIYFQGNSAPDKSGLPSDRFSAERTGGSVSTLTIQRTQQEDSAVYLCASSPDRNQPQHFGDGTRLSIL.

This chain joins TRBV7-2 and TRBJ2-3; the D gene is possibly TRBD2 (5 bases). The CDR3 contains 12 residues. The germline V and J ends were trimmed by 4 bases and 6 bases, with 8 bases remaining between them. CDR1 is SGHTA, CDR2 FQGNSA, per germline. CDR3 region: CASSSVADTQYF. Written as DNA, the CDR3 is TGTGCCAGCAGCTCAGTAGCGGATACGCAGTATTTT.

The chain links TRBV11-2 to TRBJ1-5, with D perhaps matching TRBD1 (5 bases). From germline, CDR1 is SGHAT and CDR2 FQNNGV. V lost 0 bases and J 5 bases, leaving 11 bases between the germline ends. This CDR3 has 15 residues. The CDR3 nucleotides read TGTGCCAGCAGCTTAGATGGGGAGGGGCATCAGCCCCAGCATTTT. Amino acids: CASSLDGEGHQPQHF.

The rearrangement uses TRBV6-1 and TRBJ1-5, with a weak D call TRBD1 (6 bases). Germline V gene lookup returns CDR1 MNHNS and CDR2 SASEGT. Trimming shortened V by 5 bases and J by 6 bases, and 17 bases separated the two germline ends. The CDR3 contains 15 residues. The CDR3 DNA sequence: TGTGCCAGCAGTATACAGGGAATGATCGGTCAGCCCCAGCATTTT. It translates to CASSIQGMIGQPQHF.

In regard to this clonotype: One junction end does not reproduce the germline sequence, and a read error may be involved. The chain uses TRBV6-1 and TRBJ2-1; D tentatively reads TRBD1 or TRBD2 (5 bases each). This CDR3 is 15 amino acids long. In germline, CDR1 is MNHNS, CDR2 SASEGT. The CDR3 DNA reads as TGTGCCAGCGCCAAGGGGACCGTCTCCTCCAATGAGCAGTTCTTC. Encoded protein: CASAKGTVSSNEQFF.

The V call is TRBV24-1, the J call TRBJ2-1; D unresolved. The CDR3 has 12 residues. V was cut by 2 bases and J by 8 bases, with 6 bases left in between. Germline V gene sequence: CDR1 KGHDR, CDR2 SFDVKD. The CDR3 bases are TGTGCCACCAGTGATTCTGGGTATGAGCAGTTCTTC. This sequence encodes CATSDSGYEQFF.

This clonotype showed up just a few times. CDR3 DNA: TGTGCCAGCAGCTTAGATCTAGGGTGGCAGACGTGGGAGACCCAGTACTTC. It is translated as CASSLDLGWQTWETQYF. This sequence joins TRBV11-2 and TRBJ2-5; D is unclear. CDR1 is SGHAT, CDR2 FQNNGV, per germline. The CDR3 totals 17 residues. V was trimmed by 0 bases and J by 5 bases, leaving 19 bases between them.